The 27 T cell receptor beta chains listed next were all sequenced from one sample in a study of cytomegalovirus exposure and HLA in healthy donors. The primer mix had 60 Vbeta and 13 Jbeta primers. TCRdb's table, derived via immunoSEQ multiplex PCR, lists solely in-frame clones and lacks some. The sample carries 250,000 to 350,000 clones, about 66% recorded once. The sequencing sample was made of PBMCs. All receptors derive from a female donor in good health and CMV-seronegative.

This clone was observed a few times. The J gene is TRBJ1-1, the V gene TRBV11-2, with D uncertain. Germline V gene data show CDR1 as SGHAT and CDR2 as FQNNGV. V gave up 5 bases and J gave up 11 bases, with 18 bases separating them. This CDR3 comprises 13 residues. The CDR3, as DNA: TGTGCCAGCAGCCCGAGGAGGGAGTCGGGGGCTTTCTTT. Translated, it gives CASSPRRESGAFF. Using reference TRBV11-2 and TRBJ1-1 for the parts outside the CDR3, the full variable domain is EAGVAQSPRYKIIEKRQSVAFWCNPISGHATLYWYQQILGQGPKLLIQFQNNGVVDDSQLPKDRFSAERLKGVDSTLKIQPAKLEDSAVYLCASSPRRESGAFFGQGTRLTVV.

This clone was counted a few times. The chain combines TRBV28 with TRBJ1-4; D gene unclear. V lost 4 bases and J lost 7, with 4 bases in between. This CDR3 region has 11 residues. Germline assignment: CDR1 MDHEN and CDR2 SYDVKM. The CDR3 coding sequence is TGTGCCAGCAGTTCCTTTGAAAAACTGTTTTTT. It is translated as CASSSFEKLFF.

This chain joins TRBV4-2 and TRBJ2-7; D remains unclear. Trimming pared 3 bases from V and 6 bases from J, leaving 15 bases between. The CDR3 totals 14 residues. Germline V gives CDR1 LGHNA, CDR2 YNFKEQ. The DNA for the CDR3 is TGTGCCAGCAGCCACCCAGATGTTGCCCGCGAGCAGTACTTC. Protein: CASSHPDVAREQYF.

The gene calls are TRBV12-5 and TRBJ2-3; TRBD2 matches at 8 bases. The CDR3 is made up of 18 amino acids. CDR1 LGHNT and CDR2 FRNRAP come from the germline V gene. The ends lost 0 bases at V and 0 bases at J; junction bases unmatched: 8. CDR3 amino acids: CASGLVIAGILSTDTQYF. The CDR3 nucleotides are TGTGCTAGTGGTTTGGTGATAGCGGGAATACTAAGCACAGATACGCAGTATTTT.

V and J are TRBV11-2 and TRBJ1-1, with D uncertain. The CDR3 is 13 residues long. Germline V gene data show CDR1 as SGHAT and CDR2 as FQNNGV. Trimming shortened V by 0 bases and J by 1 base, and 3 bases separated the two germline ends. This CDR3 is CASSLERNTEAFF. The CDR3 DNA reads as TGTGCCAGCAGCTTAGAGAGGAACACTGAAGCTTTCTTT.

In this sample, this clone turned up once. V and J are TRBV5-4 and TRBJ1-1, with TRBD1 as a possible D gene (6 bases). With 5 bases removed from V and 3 bases from J, the gap between germline ends came to 14 bases. CDR3 size: 14 residues. Germline loops: CDR1 SGHNT, CDR2 YYREEE (reference sequence). The CDR3 bases are TGTGCCAGCAGGGCACAGGGAGGGGACACTGAAGCTTTCTTT. It codes for CASRAQGGDTEAFF.

The rearrangement joins TRBV11-2 to TRBJ2-7; 13 nucleotides agree with TRBD2. The V gene end was trimmed by 5 bases and the J gene end by 0 bases; junction bases not matched to a gene: 10. The CDR3 contains 18 residues. Germline V gene data show CDR1 as SGHAT and CDR2 as FQNNGV. CDR3 region: CASSATGLAGRNSYEQYF. In DNA, the CDR3 is TGTGCCAGCAGCGCTACGGGACTAGCGGGGAGAAACTCCTACGAGCAGTACTTC.

The chain combines TRBV2 with TRBJ2-1; D is ambiguous. The CDR3 extends over 11 amino acids. Germline CDR1 is SNHLY and CDR2 is FYNNEI. The V and J ends lost 10 bases and 9 bases respectively, with 13 bases between them. CDR3 DNA: TGTGCCACCATCTCCTATCGTGAGCAGTTCTTC. As protein: CATISYREQFF.

The chain joins TRBV5-6 to TRBJ1-4; D remains ambiguous. In germline, CDR1 is SGHDT, CDR2 YYEEEE. There are 16 residues in the CDR3. With 2 bases removed from V and 5 bases from J, the gap between germline ends came to 16 bases. CDR3 sequence (DNA): TGTGCCAGCAGCTTTGCCACAGAAGATGCCAATGAAAAACTGTTTTTT. Translation gives CASSFATEDANEKLFF.

The CDR3 nucleotides are TGCGCCAGCAGCCACCCCACAGGTGACGAGCAGTACTTC. As protein: CASSHPTGDEQYF. This chain links TRBV4-1 with TRBJ2-7; tentative D call: TRBD1 (5 bases). The germline V gene has CDR1 MGHRA and CDR2 YSYEKL. Trimming pared 3 bases from V and 5 bases from J, leaving 11 bases between. The CDR3 sequence is 13 residues long.

V usage is TRBV7-2 and J usage is TRBJ2-5; 10 bases are a match to TRBD2. The germline gives CDR1 SGHTA, CDR2 FQGNSA. The CDR3 loop spans 14 amino acids. V dropped 4 bases and J dropped 5; count of bases not matched to a gene: 4. CDR3 bases: TGTGCCAGCAGCTCTAGCGGGAGTCTCGAGACCCAGTACTTC. As protein: CASSSSGSLETQYF.

This clone has just one count. The chain joins TRBV5-1 to TRBJ1-1; TRBD1 agrees at 8 bases. CDR1 SGHRS and CDR2 YFSETQ come from the germline V gene. The CDR3 totals 15 residues. After removal of 1 base from V and 1 base from J, the junction contained 3 bases not matched to a gene. CDR3 DNA sequence: TGCGCCAGCAGCTTGAGTGACAGGGGGAACACTGAAGCTTTCTTT. It specifies CASSLSDRGNTEAFF.

The chain has TRBV19 and TRBJ2-2, with D maybe TRBD1 (6 bases). Per germline, CDR1 LNHDA and CDR2 SQIVND (reference sequence). The CDR3 totals 12 residues. In DNA form, the CDR3 reads TGTGCGTTGACAGGCCCCACCGGGGAGCTGTTTTTT. It translates to CALTGPTGELFF.

The rearrangement links TRBV4-1 to TRBJ2-1, with 11 bases matching TRBD2. The V gene's germline CDR1 is MGHRA and CDR2 YSYEKL. This CDR3 has 16 amino acids. Trimming at V came to 3 bases and at J to 5 bases, leaving 6 bases not matched to a gene. The CDR3 region is CASSQPGLAVDNEQFF. The CDR3 DNA reads as TGCGCCAGCAGCCAGCCGGGACTAGCGGTTGACAATGAGCAGTTCTTC.

This clone came up a few times. This chain joins TRBV2 and TRBJ2-7, with 9 bases aligning to TRBD2. The junction had 20 bases not matched to a gene; V was cut back by 3 bases and J by 5 bases. The CDR3 spans 19 residues. CDR1 and CDR2 (germline): SNHLY, FYNNEI. This CDR3 is CASSDSRGSGSQWKNEQYF. In DNA form, the CDR3 reads TGTGCCAGCAGTGATTCTCGGGGTAGCGGGAGTCAGTGGAAGAACGAGCAGTACTTC. The variable domain in full, completed from reference TRBV2 and TRBJ2-7, reads EPEVTQTPSHQVTQMGQEVILRCVPISNHLYFYWYRQILGQKVEFLVSFYNNEISEKSEIFDDQFSVERPDGSNFTLKIRSTKLEDSAMYFCASSDSRGSGSQWKNEQYFGPGTRLTVT.

A note on this clone: In the same sample, other DNA sequences code for this CDR3. The rearrangement joins TRBV27 to TRBJ2-1; the match to TRBD1 covers 9 bases. Looked up from germline, CDR1 is MNHEY and CDR2 is SMNVEV (reference sequence). J gave up 8 bases and V 5 bases, and 7 bases lay outside the gene matches. The CDR3 loop spans 14 amino acids. The CDR3 sequence is CASSRTGEGDEQFF. CDR3 in DNA: TGTGCCAGCAGTCGGACAGGGGAAGGGGATGAGCAGTTCTTC.

For the CDR3, the DNA is TGTGCCAGCAGTTTCGGGACAGGGGGAATCTATGGCTACACCTTC. Translated: CASSFGTGGIYGYTF. V is TRBV28 and J is TRBJ1-2, with 11 bases fitting TRBD1. With 3 bases clipped from V and 4 bases from J, the junction kept 4 bases outside the gene matches. The germline V gene encodes CDR1 MDHEN and CDR2 SYDVKM. The length of the CDR3 is 15 residues.

The V gene is TRBV6-4, the J gene TRBJ2-3; 8 bases are a match to TRBD2. CDR3 length equals 19 residues. J was trimmed by 3 bases and V by 7 bases; bases with no gene match: 21. Germline CDR1 is MRHNA and CDR2 is SNTAGT. CDR3 residues: CASIPHSLGGASRTDTQYF. As DNA, the CDR3 is TGTGCCAGCATCCCCCACAGTCTCGGGGGGGCCTCCCGGACAGATACGCAGTATTTT.

The table lists this clone with a few counts. This chain uses TRBV19 with TRBJ2-2; D is perhaps TRBD2 (5 bases). The CDR3 is 14 amino acids. Germline V gene data show CDR1 as LNHDA and CDR2 as SQIVND (reference sequence). Trimming shortened V by 1 base and J by 4 bases, and 7 bases separated the two germline ends. CDR3 protein: CASSIAGSTGELFF. For the CDR3, the DNA is TGTGCCAGTAGTATAGCGGGGTCCACCGGGGAGCTGTTTTTT.

The V gene is TRBV11-3, the J gene TRBJ2-5; 10 bases match TRBD2. Germline V lookup: CDR1 SGHNT, CDR2 YENEEA. V gave up 0 bases and J gave up 5 bases; unmatched junction bases: 9. CDR3 length: 17 amino acids. CDR3 in DNA: TGTGCCAGCAGCTTAGATTTCCTAGCGGGAGTAGGGGAGACCCAGTACTTC. Translating gives CASSLDFLAGVGETQYF.

This rearrangement joins TRBV5-1 to TRBJ2-5; 7 bases map to TRBD2. The germline V gene encodes CDR1 SGHRS and CDR2 YFSETQ. V lost 0 bases, J lost 3 bases, and 5 bases stayed unmatched. This CDR3 is 15 amino acids long. Here the CDR3 reads CASSLEGRGEETQYF. As DNA, the CDR3 is TGCGCCAGCAGCTTGGAGGGTCGGGGGGAAGAGACCCAGTACTTC.

In its sample, this clone was seen once. The chain uses TRBV7-2 and TRBJ1-2; 11 nucleotides align to TRBD1. Trimming removed 5 bases from V and 8 bases from J; junction bases left unmatched: 7. This CDR3 spans 14 amino acids. The germline CDR1 and CDR2 sequences are SGHTA and FQGNSA. The CDR3 reads CASSLGQGANGYTF. The CDR3 DNA sequence: TGTGCCAGCAGCCTCGGACAGGGGGCAAACGGCTACACCTTC.

This sequence joins TRBV18 and TRBJ2-7; 9 nucleotides match TRBD1. With 6 bases clipped from V and 6 bases from J, the junction kept 6 bases outside the gene matches. The CDR3 sequence is 13 residues long. Germline lookup yields CDR1 KGHSH and CDR2 LQKENI. The CDR3: CASSQQGALEQYF. As DNA, the CDR3 is TGTGCCAGCTCGCAACAGGGGGCTCTCGAGCAGTACTTC.

The V and J genes are TRBV19 and TRBJ2-1; the match to TRBD2 covers 12 bases. Germline CDR1 reads LNHDA; CDR2 reads SQIVND (reference sequence). The V and J ends lost 6 bases and 3 bases, in that order; junction bases with no gene match: 12. CDR3 size: 18 residues. The CDR3 bases are TGTGCCAGTAGCCCCGGGACAACTAGCGGGAGGAACTACAATGAGCAGTTCTTC. This encodes CASSPGTTSGRNYNEQFF. Full variable domain (missing parts from reference TRBV19 and TRBJ2-1): DGGITQSPKYLFRKEGQNVTLSCEQNLNHDAMYWYRQDPGQGLRLIYYSQIVNDFQKGDIAEGYSVSREKKESFPLTVTSAQKNPTAFYLCASSPGTTSGRNYNEQFFGPGTRLTVL.

The chain couples TRBV7-8 to TRBJ2-2, with D perhaps TRBD1 (5 bases). The germline V gene encodes CDR1 SGHVS and CDR2 FQNEAQ. CDR3 length: 14 amino acids. V was trimmed by 4 bases and J by 7 bases, leaving 13 bases between them. The CDR3 loop reads CASSSKTGNGELFF. The CDR3 region has the DNA TGTGCCAGCAGCTCAAAAACAGGAAACGGGGAGCTGTTTTTT.

V is TRBV10-3 and J is TRBJ2-7, with 8 bases fitting TRBD2. Germline V CDR1 and CDR2: ENHRY, SYGVKD. The CDR3 extends over 15 amino acids. V was pared by 5 bases and J by 3 bases, with 9 bases of the junction left unmatched. The CDR3 DNA is TGTGCCATCAGTCGAGCGGGGGAGCGGGTCTACGAGCAGTACTTC. Protein: CAISRAGERVYEQYF.

The rearrangement joins TRBV5-4 to TRBJ2-7, with TRBD2 identical over 7 bases. Germline CDR1 and CDR2: SGHNT and YYREEE (reference sequence). The CDR3 contains 15 residues. V shed 3 bases, J shed 6 bases, and the junction held 12 bases outside the gene matches. The chain's CDR3 is CASSYAAGGSVEQYF. CDR3 in DNA: TGTGCCAGCAGCTACGCGGCTGGCGGGAGCGTCGAGCAGTACTTC.